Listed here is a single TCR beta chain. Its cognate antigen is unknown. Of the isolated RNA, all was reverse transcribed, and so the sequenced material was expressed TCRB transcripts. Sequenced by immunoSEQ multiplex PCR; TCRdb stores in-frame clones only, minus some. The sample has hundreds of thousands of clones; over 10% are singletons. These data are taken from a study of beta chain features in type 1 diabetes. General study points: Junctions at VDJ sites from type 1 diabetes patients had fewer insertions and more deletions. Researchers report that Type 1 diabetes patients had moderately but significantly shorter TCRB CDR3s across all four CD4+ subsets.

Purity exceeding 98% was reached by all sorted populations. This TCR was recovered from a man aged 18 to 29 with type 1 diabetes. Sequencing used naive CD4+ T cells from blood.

The CDR3 loop is CASRPGQGGSPLHF. CDR3 coding DNA: TGTGCCAGCAGGCCGGGACAGGGCGGTTCACCCCTCCACTTT. This chain connects TRBV2 to TRBJ1-6, with TRBD1 matching over 9 bases. Germline V CDR1 and CDR2: SNHLY, FYNNEI. The length of the CDR3 is 14 residues. V lost 6 bases to trimming and J lost 9 bases; unmatched junction nucleotides: 6.